The 20 T cell receptor beta chains given below trace back to one sample, sequenced in a study of T cell changes during pregnancy in multiple sclerosis. Libraries were prepared by immunoSEQ multiplex PCR; TCRdb keeps only in-frame clonotypes and omits some of them. The repertoire holds about 100,000 clones, 92% seen once, with 1.9% in the top ten. This specimen was peripheral blood, taken after pregnancy. The origin of the receptors is a female donor with multiple sclerosis, enrolled in a pregnancy study.

V usage is TRBV4-1 and J usage is TRBJ1-2, with TRBD1 matching 9 bases. Per germline, CDR1 MGHRA and CDR2 YSYEKL. The CDR3 loop spans 14 amino acids. The junction had 5 bases not matched to a gene; V was cut back by 2 bases and J by 7 bases. CDR3 loop: CASSQTGGAGGYTF. The DNA for the CDR3 is TGCGCCAGCAGCCAAACAGGGGGCGCAGGTGGCTACACCTTC.

The chain employs TRBV5-1 and TRBJ1-1, with a possible D match to TRBD1 (5 bases). CDR1 is SGHRS and CDR2 is YFSETQ in the germline V gene. The CDR3 length is 16 residues. Trimming left V 1 base short and J 5 bases short, with 18 bases between. CDR3 DNA: TGCGCCAGCAGCTTGAGGGGCCCCCAGGGTGGGACTGAAGCTTTCTTT. This gives the protein CASSLRGPQGGTEAFF.

V gene TRBV4-2 combines with J gene TRBJ2-7; 8 positions match TRBD1. Germline lookup yields CDR1 LGHNA and CDR2 YNFKEQ. CDR3 length: 14 residues. V dropped 0 bases and J dropped 6; count of bases not matched to a gene: 4. The DNA of the CDR3 is TGTGCCAGCAGCCAAGATCAGACAGGGGTCGAGCAGTACTTC. The encoded protein is CASSQDQTGVEQYF.

This chain uses TRBV27 with TRBJ2-7; 9 bases are shared with TRBD2. This CDR3 is built from 16 residues. The germline V gene encodes CDR1 MNHEY and CDR2 SMNVEV (reference sequence). J gave up 3 bases and V 2 bases, and 8 bases lay outside the gene matches. The CDR3 spells CASSLASASGVYEQYF. The CDR3 coding sequence is TGTGCCAGCAGTTTAGCATCGGCTAGCGGGGTCTACGAGCAGTACTTC.

This clone was seen a few times. The CDR3 protein is CASSTPSEQYF. The CDR3 region has the DNA TGTGCCAGCAGTACTCCGTCCGAGCAGTACTTC. This sequence joins TRBV28 and TRBJ2-7, with unresolved D. The V end was cut by 5 bases, the J end by 6 bases, with 8 bases between. Germline CDR1 and CDR2: MDHEN and SYDVKM. The CDR3 is made up of 11 amino acids.

This rearrangement joins TRBV27 to TRBJ2-7; 11 nucleotides match TRBD1. CDR1 and CDR2 (germline): MNHEY, SMNVEV (reference sequence). The J segment lost 5 bases and the V segment lost 8 bases, leaving 2 bases of the junction unmatched. The CDR3 has 12 residues. The CDR3 is CASRTGGHEQYF. As DNA, the CDR3 is TGTGCCAGCCGGACAGGGGGCCACGAGCAGTACTTC.

The rearrangement joins TRBV29-1 to TRBJ2-5, with TRBD1 matching over 8 bases. This CDR3 has 12 amino acids. V trimming: 7 bases; J trimming: 5 bases; junction bases outside the gene matches: 6. Germline V CDR1 and CDR2: SQVTM, ANQGSEA. CDR3 sequence reads: CSGGQGQETQYF. CDR3 DNA sequence: TGCAGCGGTGGACAGGGTCAGGAGACCCAGTACTTC.

This clone was counted a single time. CDR3 nucleotide sequence: TGTGCCTGGGAACCCCAGGGGGCTGGGGCCAACGTCCTGACTTTC. Translated: CAWEPQGAGANVLTF. The chain links TRBV30 to TRBJ2-6, with 7 nucleotides matching TRBD1. Trimming cost V 5 bases and J 2 bases; bases outside gene matches: 6. CDR3 length: 15 amino acids. Germline V CDR1 and CDR2: GTSNPN, SVGIG (reference sequence).

This clone was detected only a few times. This sequence joins TRBV9 and TRBJ1-5; a possible D gene is TRBD1 (6 bases). This CDR3 has 15 residues. From germline, CDR1 is SGDLS and CDR2 YYNGEE. V lost 6 bases and J lost 6, with 19 bases in between. The CDR3: CASNKEGGDSQPQHF. CDR3 bases: TGTGCCAGCAACAAAGAAGGGGGAGATTCTCAGCCCCAGCATTTT.

This chain connects TRBV5-1 to TRBJ1-3, with a weak D call TRBD1 (6 bases). This CDR3 has 17 amino acids. Germline V lookup: CDR1 SGHRS, CDR2 YFSETQ. The V end was cut by 0 bases, the J end by 2 bases, with 15 bases between. The CDR3 spells CASSLAWAGVTGNTIYF. DNA of the CDR3: TGCGCCAGCAGCTTGGCATGGGCAGGGGTGACTGGAAACACCATATATTTT.

The genes are TRBV7-2 and TRBJ2-5; 7 nucleotides align to TRBD2. Trimming at V came to 4 bases and at J to 4 bases, leaving 9 bases not matched to a gene. CDR3 length equals 15 residues. Germline loops: CDR1 SGHTA, CDR2 FQGNSA. The CDR3, as DNA: TGTGCCAGCAGCTCCCGGGCTAGCGGAGTAGAGACCCAGTACTTC. Translation: CASSSRASGVETQYF.

V usage is TRBV5-4 and J usage is TRBJ1-1, with D hard to call. CDR3 size: 15 residues. Trimming left V 0 bases short and J 3 bases short, with 12 bases between. CDR1 is SGHNT, CDR2 YYREEE, per germline (reference sequence). The CDR3 is CASSLEFKVDTEAFF. In nucleotides, the CDR3 is TGTGCCAGCAGCTTGGAATTCAAAGTAGACACTGAAGCTTTCTTT.

This chain links TRBV23-1 with TRBJ1-3; no firm D call. TRBV23-1 qualifies as an ORF whose function is uncertain. V lost 7 bases and J 0 bases, leaving 10 bases between the germline ends. There are 14 residues in the CDR3. CDR3 residues: CASTHGSSGNTIYF. The CDR3 region has the DNA TGCGCCAGCACCCACGGGAGCTCTGGAAACACCATATATTTT.

This clone appeared a single time. CDR3 sequence reads: CASSEYPLAGGTEQFF. The CDR3 bases are TGTGCCAGCAGTGAATATCCTCTAGCGGGAGGGACTGAGCAGTTCTTC. V gene TRBV2 combines with J gene TRBJ2-1, with 12 positions matching TRBD2. This CDR3 is built from 16 residues. Germline trimming cut 2 bases from V and 9 bases from J; bases unmatched to any gene: 8. The V gene's germline CDR1 is SNHLY and CDR2 FYNNEI.

This chain links TRBV11-3 with TRBJ2-1; the D is unclear. The germline CDR1 and CDR2 sequences are SGHNT and YENEEA. CDR3 size: 13 residues. V was cut by 2 bases and J by 6 bases, with 8 bases left in between. Here the CDR3 reads CASSLPMSNEQFF. DNA of the CDR3: TGTGCCAGCAGCTTACCCATGAGCAATGAGCAGTTCTTC.

As DNA, the CDR3 is TGTGCCACTTCGGGGCCTAGCGGGACCCAAGAGACCCAGTACTTC. The encoded protein is CATSGPSGTQETQYF. This rearrangement joins TRBV2 to TRBJ2-5, with 9 bases that match TRBD2. The trim removed 10 bases at V and 1 base at J, leaving 10 bases unmatched. This CDR3 contains 15 residues. The germline V gene encodes CDR1 SNHLY and CDR2 FYNNEI.

The rearrangement joins TRBV4-1 to TRBJ2-7; 12 bases line up with TRBD2. There are 14 residues in the CDR3. Germline values: CDR1 MGHRA, CDR2 YSYEKL. Trimming took 4 bases from V and 3 from J; bases not matched to a gene: 1. Here the CDR3 DNA reads TGCGCCAGCAGCCGGGGACTAGCGGGCTACGAGCAGTACTTC. This translates into CASSRGLAGYEQYF.

This rearrangement joins TRBV18 to TRBJ2-1, with a tentative D call TRBD1 (6 bases). This CDR3 spans 15 amino acids. Germline-derived CDR1 and CDR2 are KGHSH and LQKENI. The V end lost 3 bases, the J end lost 9 bases, and 18 bases lay between the germline ends. The CDR3 loop is CASSPTSVRGAEQFF. The CDR3 DNA sequence: TGTGCCAGCTCACCTACCTCGGTCAGGGGCGCTGAGCAGTTCTTC.

The chain employs TRBV11-2 and TRBJ2-3; a possible D gene is TRBD1 (5 bases). Looked up from germline, CDR1 is SGHAT and CDR2 is FQNNGV. The CDR3 extends over 16 amino acids. Trimming took off 5 bases at V and 5 bases at J, with 20 bases between the two ends. Written as DNA, the CDR3 is TGTGCCAGCAGCCGGTTGACAGCTACCCCCGGAGATACGCAGTATTTT. Its protein product is CASSRLTATPGDTQYF.

About this clone itself: Distinct nucleotide sequences in the sample also encode this CDR3. This chain connects TRBV9 to TRBJ2-2; maybe TRBD1 (5 bases). This CDR3 has 14 residues. The germline gives CDR1 SGDLS, CDR2 YYNGEE. V was shortened by 0 bases and J by 6 bases, with 9 bases between the two germline ends. The CDR3 DNA is TGTGCCAGCAGCGTAGGCAGGGCGCCCGGGGAGCTGTTTTTT. The encoded protein is CASSVGRAPGELFF.